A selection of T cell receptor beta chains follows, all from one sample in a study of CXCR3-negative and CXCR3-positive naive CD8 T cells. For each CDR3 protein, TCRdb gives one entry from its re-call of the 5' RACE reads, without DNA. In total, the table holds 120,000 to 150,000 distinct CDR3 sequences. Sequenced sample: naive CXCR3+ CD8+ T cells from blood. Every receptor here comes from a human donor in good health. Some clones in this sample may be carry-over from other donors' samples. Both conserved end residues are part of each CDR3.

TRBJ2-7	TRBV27	CASSLLDRVGEQYF
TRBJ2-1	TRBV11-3	CASSKNSYNEQFF
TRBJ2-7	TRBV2	CASSRGQANEQYF
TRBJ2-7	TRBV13	CASSPQGPYEQYF
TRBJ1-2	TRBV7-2	CASSLFEVDYGYTF
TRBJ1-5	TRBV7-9	CASSWGTVDQPQHF
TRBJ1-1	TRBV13	CASSLNPNTEAFF
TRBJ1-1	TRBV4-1	CASSQVPRGGNEAFF
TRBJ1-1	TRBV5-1	CASSLFPGGTEAFF
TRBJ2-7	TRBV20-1	CSAVAEISYEQYF
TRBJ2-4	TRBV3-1	CASSQVAGQALAKNIQYF
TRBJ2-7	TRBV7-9	CASSETTTEPYEQYF
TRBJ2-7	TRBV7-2	CASSVTSGAYEQYF
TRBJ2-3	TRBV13	CASSLKREVGTDTQYF
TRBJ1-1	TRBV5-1	CATKIPGGTEAFF
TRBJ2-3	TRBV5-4	CASSLEGFSTDTQYF
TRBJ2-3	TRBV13	CASSVRTSGGTYTDTQYF
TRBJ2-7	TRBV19	CASRGRGSYEQYF
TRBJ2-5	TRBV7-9	CASSRGLETQYF
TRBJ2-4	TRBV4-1	CASSSTGTGRNIQYF
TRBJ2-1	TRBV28	CASSPRQGLNEQFF
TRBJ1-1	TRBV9	CASSVVGGWTEAFF
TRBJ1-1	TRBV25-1	CASSYLSGNTEAFF
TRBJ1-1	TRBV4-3	CASSQTTGDESEAFF
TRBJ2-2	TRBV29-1	CSGGGSNTGELFF
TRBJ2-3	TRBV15	CATSPPSGPSTDTQYF
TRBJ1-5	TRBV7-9	CASSPPGGLNQPQHF
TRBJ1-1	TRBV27	CASSLGVPTEAFF